This record concerns one TCR beta chain sequence. Germline and junction disagree at one end, which may indicate a read error. This CDR3 has 13 amino acids. Per the germline V gene, CDR1 is MNHEY and CDR2 is SMNVEV (reference sequence). TCRdb ran MiXCR on the RT-PCR reads and lists one entry per CDR3 protein. The sample carries around 700,000 distinct CDR3 sequences, 14% recorded once. The sequencing sample was made of memory CD4+ T cells from blood. The receptor comes from a female donor in good health, serving as a healthy control. V and J are TRBV27 and TRBJ2-1; D may be TRBD1 (6 bases). For the CDR3, the DNA is TGTGCCAGCAGTCAAACGTTAGGGGGTGAGAAGTTCTTC. This sequence encodes CASSQTLGGEKFF.